The sequence of this T cell receptor (beta chain) was determined in a study of T cells in Graves' hyperthyroidism and ophthalmopathy. The diagnostic basis comprised clinical symptoms, serum thyroxine and TRAb, thyroid ultrasound and orbital computed tomography. Amplification of TCR beta CDR3 regions used RNA as the template. During a first-round RT-PCR of the TCR CDR3, the HTBI primer set was used. TCRdb reprocessed the multiplex PCR reads with MiXCR, giving one entry per CDR3 protein. The table records roughly 720,000 distinct CDR3 sequences, around 16% of them present only once. Per germline, CDR1 SGHRS and CDR2 YFSETQ. There are 15 residues in the CDR3. The V end lost 4 bases, the J end lost 0 bases, and 11 bases lay between the germline ends.

The chain recombines TRBV5-1 with TRBJ1-5; tentatively, D is TRBD1 (6 bases). The specimen sequenced was blood. The receptor was isolated from a man aged 50 or older with Graves' hyperthyroidism. Written as DNA, the CDR3 is TGCGCCAGCAGCCGGGGACAAAATAGCAATCAGCCCCAGCATTTT. Its translation is CASSRGQNSNQPQHF.